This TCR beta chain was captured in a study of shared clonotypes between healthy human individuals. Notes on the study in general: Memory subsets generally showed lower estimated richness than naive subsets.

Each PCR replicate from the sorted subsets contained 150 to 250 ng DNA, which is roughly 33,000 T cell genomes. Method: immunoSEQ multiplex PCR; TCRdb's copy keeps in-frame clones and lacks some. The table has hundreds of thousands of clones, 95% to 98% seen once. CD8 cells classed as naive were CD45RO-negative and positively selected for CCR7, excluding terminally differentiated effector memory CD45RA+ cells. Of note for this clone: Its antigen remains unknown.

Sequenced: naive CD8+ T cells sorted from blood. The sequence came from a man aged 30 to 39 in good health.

The CDR3 nucleotides are TGCGCCAGCAGCCAAGTATCCGGACTAGCGGGAGCGGATGAGCAGTTCTTC. This translates into CASSQVSGLAGADEQFF. The V gene is TRBV4-1, the J gene TRBJ2-1; 13 positions match TRBD2. V trimming: 1 base; J trimming: 8 bases; junction bases outside the gene matches: 8. Germline V gene data show CDR1 as MGHRA and CDR2 as YSYEKL. This CDR3 comprises 17 residues.